The T cell receptor beta chain described here comes from a study of blood T cell repertoires in COVID-19. Overall study context: Nucleic acid was either cDNA or gDNA, and it came from T cells, B-cell-depleted T cells, or PBMCs.

The table came from immunoSEQ multiplex PCR; TCRdb's copy has only in-frame clones and leaves some out. The sample yields more than 200,000 clones, 75% to 95% seen once. This CDR3 comprises 18 residues. This TCR was recovered from a woman aged 18-35 years who had recovered from COVID-19. Sequenced material: PBMCs or T cells enriched from blood (not recorded which). This rearrangement joins TRBV21-1 to TRBJ2-6; TRBD1 reflects the table's D call only, with no check against the DNA. TRBV21-1 is a pseudogene locus. The CDR3 sequence: CASSNRQGSLPGANVLTF. The CDR3 DNA reads as TGTGCCAGCAGCAATAGACAGGGCTCTCTGCCTGGGGCCAACGTCCTGACTTTC.